The next 32 T cell receptor beta chains were all read from a single sample in a study of cytomegalovirus exposure and HLA in healthy donors. Primers for the PCR totalled 60 Vbeta and 13 Jbeta. Sequencing used immunoSEQ multiplex PCR; TCRdb keeps in-frame clones, though not all of them. In the table there are 93,000 or so clones, around 61% of which are singletons. Material for sequencing was PBMCs. These receptors were collected from a woman between 50 and 59 years old in good health and CMV-seronegative.

The V gene is TRBV4-1, the J gene TRBJ1-2; the D gene is possibly TRBD1 (6 bases). Germline assignment: CDR1 MGHRA and CDR2 YSYEKL. The CDR3 spans 18 residues. V gave up 3 bases and J gave up 3 bases, with 23 bases separating them. In DNA form, the CDR3 reads TGCGCCAGCAGCCACCAGATTCTGGGAACAGGGCAGGACTATGGCTACACCTTC. Translation: CASSHQILGTGQDYGYTF.

The chain recombines TRBV27 with TRBJ2-5, with a possible D match to TRBD2 (7 bases). The CDR3 loop spans 14 amino acids. V lost 3 bases and J lost 1, with 9 bases in between. Germline CDR1 reads MNHEY; CDR2 reads SMNVEV (reference sequence). CDR3 sequence reads: CASSLGGAQETQYF. CDR3 DNA sequence: TGTGCCAGCAGTTTGGGGGGGGCCCAAGAGACCCAGTACTTC.

The chain has TRBV5-1 and TRBJ2-7; D is possibly TRBD1 (6 bases). Germline V gene sequence: CDR1 SGHRS, CDR2 YFSETQ. The CDR3 has 12 amino acids. Between the trimmed V and J ends, which lost 4 bases and 5 bases, there was a span of 10 bases. CDR3 in DNA: TGCGCCAGCAGCATGAACAGGGACGAGCAGTACTTC. Translating it yields CASSMNRDEQYF.

This clone was counted only a few times. The chain recombines TRBV5-4 with TRBJ2-7; tentative D call: TRBD1 (6 bases). Germline loops: CDR1 SGHNT, CDR2 YYREEE (reference sequence). The CDR3 is made up of 13 amino acids. The ends were cut back, 3 bases at V and 3 bases at J, with 10 bases in the middle. The CDR3 sequence is CASSWPGDYEQYF. CDR3 DNA: TGTGCCAGCAGCTGGCCAGGGGACTACGAGCAGTACTTC.

In DNA form, the CDR3 reads TGTGCCAGCAGGGGACAGGGGGCGGGCACAGATACGCAGTATTTT. Translated: CASRGQGAGTDTQYF. The rearrangement links TRBV2 to TRBJ2-3; 12 bases are a match to TRBD1. Trimming cost V 6 bases and J 1 base; bases outside gene matches: 2. Germline V gives CDR1 SNHLY, CDR2 FYNNEI. The CDR3 has 15 amino acids.

The rearrangement joins TRBV11-3 to TRBJ2-7, with unresolved D. This CDR3 has 14 residues. The ends were cut back, 1 base at V and 0 bases at J, with 7 bases in the middle. The germline V gene encodes CDR1 SGHNT and CDR2 YENEEA. This chain's CDR3 is CASSLVLPSYEQYF. The DNA for the CDR3 is TGTGCCAGCAGCTTAGTCCTACCCTCCTACGAGCAGTACTTC.

The gene calls are TRBV7-9 and TRBJ1-1; the match to TRBD1 covers 7 bases. The CDR3 length is 14 residues. Trimming removed 4 bases from V and 1 base from J; junction bases left unmatched: 3. Germline V gene sequence: CDR1 SEHNR, CDR2 FQNEAQ (reference sequence). CDR3 nucleotide sequence: TGTGCCAGCAGCTCGACAGGGAAGAACACTGAAGCTTTCTTT. Translating gives CASSSTGKNTEAFF.

The rearrangement links TRBV5-1 to TRBJ1-1; D not resolved. The V end was cut by 2 bases, the J end by 1 base, with 9 bases between. Germline V lookup: CDR1 SGHRS, CDR2 YFSETQ. The CDR3 is 14 amino acids. DNA of the CDR3: TGCGCCAGCAGCTTAGAGGGATCGAACACTGAAGCTTTCTTT. Translation: CASSLEGSNTEAFF.

The V and J genes are TRBV7-8 and TRBJ1-6, with 11 nucleotides matching TRBD1. Germline V gives CDR1 SGHVS, CDR2 FQNEAQ. V trimming: 4 bases; J trimming: 9 bases; junction bases outside the gene matches: 2. The CDR3 runs to 14 residues. DNA of the CDR3: TGTGCCAGCAGCTATGGACAGGGGGCTTCACCCCTCCACTTT. Encoded protein: CASSYGQGASPLHF.

This clone was counted a few times. V usage is TRBV27 and J usage is TRBJ1-1; 7 nucleotides line up with TRBD1. This CDR3 comprises 14 residues. Looked up from germline, CDR1 is MNHEY and CDR2 is SMNVEV (reference sequence). V trimming: 7 bases; J trimming: 1 base; junction bases outside the gene matches: 6. CDR3 coding DNA: TGTGCCAGCAATCGACAGGGCCCGAACACTGAAGCTTTCTTT. Translated, it gives CASNRQGPNTEAFF.

V is TRBV18 and J is TRBJ2-2; perhaps TRBD1 as D (6 bases). The V end was cut by 5 bases, the J end by 1 base, with 11 bases between. CDR3 length equals 15 residues. Germline V lookup: CDR1 KGHSH, CDR2 LQKENI. The CDR3 sequence is CASSRDTLNTGELFF. CDR3 sequence (DNA): TGTGCCAGCTCAAGGGACACCCTGAACACCGGGGAGCTGTTTTTT.

For the CDR3, the DNA is TGTGCCAGCAGCTTAAAGTCGGCGGGGGACAGGGTCGAGCAGTACTTC. Protein product: CASSLKSAGDRVEQYF. The rearrangement links TRBV11-3 to TRBJ2-7; 9 nucleotides match TRBD1. Germline values: CDR1 SGHNT, CDR2 YENEEA. The V segment lost 2 bases and the J segment 6 bases; nucleotides outside the gene matches: 11. The CDR3 length is 16 residues.

The V gene is TRBV27, the J gene TRBJ1-2; 10 positions agree with TRBD1. The CDR3 spans 16 residues. Germline CDR1 and CDR2: MNHEY and SMNVEV (reference sequence). With 6 bases clipped from V and 5 bases from J, the junction kept 12 bases outside the gene matches. The CDR3 nucleotides read TGTGCCAGCAGAATCCAAGGGACAGGGGAATCTTATGGCTACACCTTC. The encoded protein is CASRIQGTGESYGYTF.

The genes are TRBV28 and TRBJ2-7; 9 nucleotides agree with TRBD2. V gave up 3 bases and J gave up 1 base; unmatched junction bases: 1. The CDR3 runs 14 residues. Germline V lookup: CDR1 MDHEN, CDR2 SYDVKM. This CDR3 reads CASSFAGGSYEQYF. The CDR3 DNA reads TGTGCCAGCAGTTTCGCGGGAGGGTCCTACGAGCAGTACTTC. Drawing the rest from reference TRBV28 and TRBJ2-7, the complete variable domain is DVKVTQSSRYLVKRTGEKVFLECVQDMDHENMFWYRQDPGLGLRLIYFSYDVKMKEKGDIPEGYSVSREKKERFSLILESASTNQTSMYLCASSFAGGSYEQYFGPGTRLTVT.

This clone has a handful of counts. The V call is TRBV4-1, the J call TRBJ1-1; D is possibly TRBD1 (6 bases). Germline CDR1 MGHRA, CDR2 YSYEKL. Trimming cost V 1 base and J 6 bases, with 12 bases left between them. This CDR3 region has 14 residues. The CDR3 nucleotides are TGCGCCAGCAGCCAAGGGAACAGGGTCTCTGAAGCTTTCTTT. Its protein product is CASSQGNRVSEAFF.

This clone was recorded a few times. The CDR3, as DNA: TGTGCCAGCAGTTACTCTCTAGCGGGAGATGTAGAGACCCAGTACTTC. Its protein is CASSYSLAGDVETQYF. This chain joins TRBV6-5 and TRBJ2-5; TRBD2 matches at 10 bases. V dropped 0 bases and J dropped 4; count of bases not matched to a gene: 5. Germline values: CDR1 MNHEY, CDR2 SVGAGI. This CDR3 contains 16 residues.

V and J are TRBV29-1 and TRBJ2-3, with 12 bases matching TRBD1. Germline CDR1 SQVTM, CDR2 ANQGSEA. Unmatched junction bases numbered 6, after V lost 4 bases and J lost 4 bases. The CDR3 is made up of 15 amino acids. CDR3 nucleotide sequence: TGCAGCGTTGCCGCGGGACAGGGGGCGTCAGATACGCAGTATTTT. This codes for CSVAAGQGASDTQYF.

This clone was counted between two and nine times. The V and J genes are TRBV9 and TRBJ2-1; D is perhaps TRBD2 (5 bases). Trimming removed 3 bases at V and 8 bases at J, with 12 bases between. The germline V gene has CDR1 SGDLS and CDR2 YYNGEE. This CDR3 is built from 13 residues. The CDR3 is CASSAWRFDEQFF. CDR3 coding DNA: TGTGCCAGCAGCGCTTGGAGGTTCGATGAGCAGTTCTTC.

This clone was observed a few times. This chain connects TRBV4-3 to TRBJ2-5; TRBD2 matches at 9 bases. Gene TRBJ2-7 matches the end of the DNA better, so the J call may be wrong. Germline assignment: CDR1 LGHNA and CDR2 YSLEER. The CDR3 length is 18 residues. In DNA form, the CDR3 reads TGCGCCAGCCCGATTAAAAAAACACTAGCGGGCCTCGCCTACGAGCAGTACTTC. Encoded protein: CASPIKKTLAGLAYEQYF.

V is TRBV19 and J is TRBJ1-1; TRBD1 is a possible D gene (5 bases). Trimming pared 4 bases from V and 4 bases from J, leaving 10 bases between. Looked up from germline, CDR1 is LNHDA and CDR2 is SQIVND (reference sequence). The CDR3 runs to 13 residues. CDR3 region: CASSTLGGTEAFF. CDR3 nucleotides: TGTGCCAGTAGTACACTGGGGGGCACTGAAGCTTTCTTT.

This clone was detected a few times. CDR3 sequence reads: CASTPSGGYDEQYF. DNA for the CDR3: TGCGCCAGCACCCCTAGCGGGGGTTATGACGAGCAGTACTTC. The V and J genes are TRBV5-1 and TRBJ2-7, with 10 bases matching TRBD2. CDR3 length equals 14 residues. The germline V gene has CDR1 SGHRS and CDR2 YFSETQ. V shed 6 bases and J 5 bases; nucleotides not matched to a gene: 8.

The chain employs TRBV6-1 and TRBJ2-1, with 8 bases identical to TRBD1. Trimming at V came to 11 bases and at J to 5 bases, leaving 11 bases not matched to a gene. The CDR3 contains 14 residues. Germline V gene lookup returns CDR1 MNHNS and CDR2 SASEGT. CDR3 amino acids: CAGGQGYVDNEQFF. CDR3 sequence (DNA): TGTGCCGGTGGACAGGGCTACGTGGACAATGAGCAGTTCTTC.

Only one count was recorded for this clone. The chain recombines TRBV4-1 with TRBJ1-3, with 7 bases identical to TRBD1. Trimming took 0 bases from V and 2 from J; bases not matched to a gene: 4. Germline V gene sequence: CDR1 MGHRA, CDR2 YSYEKL. CDR3 length equals 16 residues. Here the CDR3 reads CASSQETGFAGNTIYF. The CDR3 nucleotides read TGCGCCAGCAGCCAAGAGACAGGGTTTGCTGGAAACACCATATATTTT.

The chain recombines TRBV2 with TRBJ2-4; 9 bases match TRBD2. Germline CDR1 is SNHLY and CDR2 is FYNNEI. V lost 7 bases and J lost 5; bases outside the gene matches: 15. The CDR3 is 17 residues long. In DNA, the CDR3 is TGTGCCAGCACCCGAGCTGTTGTTACTAGCGGGCAAAACATTCAGTACTTC. Its protein is CASTRAVVTSGQNIQYF.

The chain carries TRBV19 and TRBJ1-2; D might be TRBD1 (5 bases). The germline CDR1 and CDR2 sequences are LNHDA and SQIVND (reference sequence). The V end was cut by 6 bases, the J end by 5 bases, with 10 bases between. The CDR3 is 12 residues long. Written as DNA, the CDR3 is TGTGCCAGTAGAATGACAGTTTATGGCTACACCTTC. This encodes CASRMTVYGYTF.

This chain links TRBV19 with TRBJ1-5; 9 bases fit TRBD1. The CDR3 has 16 residues. The trim removed 5 bases at V and 7 bases at J, leaving 12 bases unmatched. Germline-derived CDR1 and CDR2 are LNHDA and SQIVND (reference sequence). CDR3 sequence reads: CASSHTGTGLGQPQHF. The CDR3 region has the DNA TGTGCCAGTAGTCACACCGGGACAGGGTTAGGGCAGCCCCAGCATTTT.

The V and J genes are TRBV19 and TRBJ2-2; possible D gene TRBD2, 5 bases. The V gene lost 5 bases and the J gene lost 6 bases, with 13 bases spanning the gap. Germline V gene sequence: CDR1 LNHDA, CDR2 SQIVND (reference sequence). This CDR3 comprises 14 residues. The CDR3 DNA is TGTGCCAGTAGTCGGACGGACTTGCCCGGGGAGCTGTTTTTT. It yields the protein CASSRTDLPGELFF.

This clone came up a few times. The gene calls are TRBV18 and TRBJ1-4; a weak D match, TRBD1 (5 bases). The V and J ends lost 4 bases and 5 bases respectively, with 14 bases between them. Germline lookup yields CDR1 KGHSH and CDR2 LQKENI. The length of the CDR3 is 15 residues. The CDR3 DNA follows: TGTGCCAGCTCACTAAACAGGATCAGCAATGAAAAACTGTTTTTT. This codes for CASSLNRISNEKLFF.

V and J are TRBV14 and TRBJ2-7, with 10 bases that match TRBD2. Germline loops: CDR1 SGHDN, CDR2 FVKESK. The CDR3 consists of 14 residues. Trimming cost V 6 bases and J 0 bases; bases outside gene matches: 2. The CDR3 DNA is TGTGCCAGCAGGCCTAGCGGGAGCTCCTACGAGCAGTACTTC. Translated: CASRPSGSSYEQYF.

The V and J genes are TRBV18 and TRBJ2-5, with 9 bases identical to TRBD1. The CDR3 extends over 16 amino acids. V was pared by 0 bases and J by 5 bases, with 7 bases of the junction left unmatched. Germline lookup yields CDR1 KGHSH and CDR2 LQKENI. CDR3 sequence reads: CASSPPSGTGKETQYF. Written as DNA, the CDR3 is TGTGCCAGCTCACCACCGTCCGGGACAGGGAAGGAGACCCAGTACTTC.

The gene calls are TRBV6-1 and TRBJ1-6; TRBD1 agrees at 9 bases. The CDR3 runs 17 residues. Trimming removed 1 base from V and 10 bases from J; junction bases left unmatched: 11. Germline loops: CDR1 MNHNS, CDR2 SASEGT. The CDR3 DNA follows: TGTGCCAGCAGTGAAGGAGTCGGTACAGGGGGCAAATCACCCCTCCACTTT. This sequence encodes CASSEGVGTGGKSPLHF.

The gene calls are TRBV11-2 and TRBJ1-1; 7 nucleotides match TRBD1. Losses at the gene ends were 6 bases for V and 0 bases for J; bases not matched to a gene: 13. In germline, CDR1 is SGHAT, CDR2 FQNNGV. This CDR3 is built from 17 residues. CDR3 DNA sequence: TGTGCCAGCAGAACCGACAGGACAGGAAGAGTGAACACTGAAGCTTTCTTT. It is translated as CASRTDRTGRVNTEAFF. Full variable domain (remainder filled in from reference TRBV11-2 and TRBJ1-1): EAGVAQSPRYKIIEKRQSVAFWCNPISGHATLYWYQQILGQGPKLLIQFQNNGVVDDSQLPKDRFSAERLKGVDSTLKIQPAKLEDSAVYLCASRTDRTGRVNTEAFFGQGTRLTVV.